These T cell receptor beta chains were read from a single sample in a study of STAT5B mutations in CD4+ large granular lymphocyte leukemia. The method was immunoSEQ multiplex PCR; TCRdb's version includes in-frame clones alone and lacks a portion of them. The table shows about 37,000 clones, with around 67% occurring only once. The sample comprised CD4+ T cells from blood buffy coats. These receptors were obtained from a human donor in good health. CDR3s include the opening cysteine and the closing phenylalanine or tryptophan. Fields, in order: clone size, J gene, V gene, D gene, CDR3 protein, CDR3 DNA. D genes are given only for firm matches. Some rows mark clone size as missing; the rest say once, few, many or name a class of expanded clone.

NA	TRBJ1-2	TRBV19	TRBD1	CASKGETGREYGYTF	TGTGCCAGTAAGGGAGAGACAGGGAGGGAGTATGGCTACACCTTC
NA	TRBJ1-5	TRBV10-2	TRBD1	CASKTGLGNQPQHF	TGCGCCAGCAAGACAGGGTTGGGAAATCAGCCCCAGCATTTT
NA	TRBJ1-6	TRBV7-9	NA	CASSQGNNSPLHF	TGTGCCAGCTCCCAGGGAAATAATTCACCCCTCCACTTT
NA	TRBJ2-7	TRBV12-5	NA	CASGLSQVYEQYF	TGTGCTAGTGGTCTCTCACAGGTATACGAGCAGTACTTC
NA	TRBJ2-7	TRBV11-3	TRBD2	CASSLRRGYEQYF	TGTGCCAGCAGCTTGAGGCGGGGGTACGAGCAGTACTTC
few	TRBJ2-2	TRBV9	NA	CASSVDGYTGELFF	TGTGCCAGCAGCGTAGATGGGTACACCGGGGAGCTGTTTTTT
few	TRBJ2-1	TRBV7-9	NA	CASSPPTTRGRVEQFF	TGTGCCAGCAGCCCCCCTACAACCCGGGGTCGGGTCGAGCAGTTCTTC
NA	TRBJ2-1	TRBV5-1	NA	CASSPLTLAEQFF	TGCGCCAGCAGCCCCCTGACCCTCGCGGAGCAGTTCTTC
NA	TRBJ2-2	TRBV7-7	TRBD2	CASSSRLADTGELFF	TGTGCCAGCAGCTCCAGACTAGCCGACACCGGGGAGCTGTTTTTT
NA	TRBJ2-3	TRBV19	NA	CASSDRGDTDTQYF	TGTGCCAGTAGTGATAGGGGAGACACAGATACGCAGTATTTT
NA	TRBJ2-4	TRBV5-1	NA	CASSLWGTDIQYF	TGCGCCAGCAGCTTGTGGGGTACGGACATTCAGTACTTC
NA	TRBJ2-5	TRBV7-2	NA	CASSPAGETQYF	TGTGCCAGCAGCCCAGCCGGAGAGACCCAGTACTTC
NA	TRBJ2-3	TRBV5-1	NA	CASSPTLGDTQYF	TGCGCCAGCAGCCCCACCCTGGGAGATACGCAGTATTTT
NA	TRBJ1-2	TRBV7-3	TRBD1	CASSAGQVVTF	TGTGCCAGCAGCGCCGGACAGGTTGTCACCTTC
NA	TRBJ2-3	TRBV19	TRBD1	CASSRNPGQGTDTQYF	TGTGCCAGTAGTAGAAATCCGGGACAGGGTACAGATACGCAGTATTTT
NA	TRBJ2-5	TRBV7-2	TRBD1	CASSQGQGERETQYF	TGTGCCAGCAGCCAGGGACAGGGGGAGCGAGAGACCCAGTACTTC
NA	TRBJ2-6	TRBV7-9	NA	CATTEGSGANVLTF	TGTGCCACGACAGAAGGGTCTGGGGCCAACGTCCTGACTTTC
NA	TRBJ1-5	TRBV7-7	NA	CASRVGQPQHF	TGTGCCAGCAGAGTGGGTCAGCCCCAGCATTTT
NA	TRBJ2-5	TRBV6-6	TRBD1	CASSYDRVGETQYF	TGTGCCAGCAGTTACGACAGGGTCGGAGAGACCCAGTACTTC
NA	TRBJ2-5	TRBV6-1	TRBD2	CASSDLAGGRGTQYF	TGTGCCAGCAGTGATTTAGCGGGGGGCCGGGGGACCCAGTACTTC
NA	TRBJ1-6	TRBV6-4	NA	CASSDAAGLFPLHF	TGTGCCAGCAGTGACGCGGCAGGATTGTTTCCCCTCCACTTT
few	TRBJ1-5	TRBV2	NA	CASTTEPIASNQPQHF	TGTGCCAGCACCACGGAACCAATAGCAAGCAATCAGCCCCAGCATTTT
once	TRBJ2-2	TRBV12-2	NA	CASRLIGGVRTGELFF	TGTGCAAGTCGCTTAATCGGCGGCGTCAGAACCGGGGAGCTGTTTTTT